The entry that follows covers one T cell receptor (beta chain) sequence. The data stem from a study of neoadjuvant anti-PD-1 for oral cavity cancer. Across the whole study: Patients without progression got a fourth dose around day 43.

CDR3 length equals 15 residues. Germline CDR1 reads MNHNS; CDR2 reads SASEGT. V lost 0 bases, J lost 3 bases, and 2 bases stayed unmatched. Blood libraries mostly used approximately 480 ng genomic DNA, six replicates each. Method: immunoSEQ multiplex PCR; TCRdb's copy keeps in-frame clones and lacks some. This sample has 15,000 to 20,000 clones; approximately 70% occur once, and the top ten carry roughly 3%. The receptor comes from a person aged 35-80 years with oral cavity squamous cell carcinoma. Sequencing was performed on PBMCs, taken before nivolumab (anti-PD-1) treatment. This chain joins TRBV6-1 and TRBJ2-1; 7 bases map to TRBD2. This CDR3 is CASSEAKRDYNEQFF. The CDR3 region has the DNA TGTGCCAGCAGTGAAGCGAAGCGGGACTACAATGAGCAGTTCTTC.